Listed here are 5 T cell receptor beta chains from one sample, sequenced in a study of shared clonotypes between healthy human individuals. Sequencing used immunoSEQ multiplex PCR; TCRdb keeps in-frame clones, though not all of them. The table shows about 490,000 clones, with 78% occurring only once. The material sequenced was PBMCs. These receptors all stem from a woman in her 40s in good health. Some clones in this sample may be carry-over from other donors' samples.

This chain links TRBV10-2 with TRBJ2-7, with unresolved D. The CDR3 is 13 amino acids. V shed 4 bases and J shed 3 bases, with 10 bases lying between them. The germline V gene encodes CDR1 WSHSY and CDR2 SAAADI. In DNA, the CDR3 is TGCGCCAGCAGTGGGGCCCAAAGCTACGAGCAGTACTTC. Amino acid sequence: CASSGAQSYEQYF.

This rearrangement joins TRBV28 to TRBJ1-5; 12 nucleotides line up with TRBD1. V shed 5 bases and J 5 bases; nucleotides not matched to a gene: 4. CDR1 and CDR2 (germline): MDHEN, SYDVKM. The CDR3 has 15 amino acids. The CDR3, as DNA: TGTGCCAGCAGTCCCAGGGACAGGGGGCATCAGCCCCAGCATTTT. Protein sequence: CASSPRDRGHQPQHF. Drawing the rest from reference TRBV28 and TRBJ1-5, the complete variable domain is DVKVTQSSRYLVKRTGEKVFLECVQDMDHENMFWYRQDPGLGLRLIYFSYDVKMKEKGDIPEGYSVSREKKERFSLILESASTNQTSMYLCASSPRDRGHQPQHFGDGTRLSIL.

This chain uses TRBV5-1 with TRBJ1-2, with TRBD1 matching over 9 bases. The CDR3 is made up of 15 amino acids. V shed 4 bases, J shed 4 bases, and the junction held 8 bases outside the gene matches. Germline V lookup: CDR1 SGHRS, CDR2 YFSETQ. CDR3 coding DNA: TGCGCCAGCAGCAGCCGGACAGGGGCGGGCTATGGCTACACCTTC. Translated: CASSSRTGAGYGYTF.

This clone was counted only a few times. The CDR3 here is CASSLDRPSYNEQFF. DNA for the CDR3: TGCGCCAGCAGCTTGGACCGCCCCTCCTACAATGAGCAGTTCTTC. The chain is built from TRBV5-1 and TRBJ2-1; D uncertain. CDR1 and CDR2 (germline): SGHRS, YFSETQ. The germline V and J ends were trimmed by 0 bases and 0 bases, with 7 bases remaining between them. The CDR3 is made up of 15 amino acids.

This CDR3 reads CASSLRTGPDTQYF. For the CDR3, the DNA is TGCGCCAGCAGCTTACGGACAGGGCCAGATACGCAGTATTTT. The rearrangement joins TRBV5-1 to TRBJ2-3; 8 bases are shared with TRBD1. The CDR3 sequence is 14 residues long. V was pared by 2 bases and J by 4 bases, with 3 bases of the junction left unmatched. The germline CDR1 and CDR2 sequences are SGHRS and YFSETQ. The full variable domain, rest sourced from reference TRBV5-1 and TRBJ2-3, is KAGVTQTPRYLIKTRGQQVTLSCSPISGHRSVSWYQQTPGQGLQFLFEYFSETQRNKGNFPGRFSGRQFSNSRSEMNVSTLELGDSALYLCASSLRTGPDTQYFGPGTRLTVL.